This is a list of T cell receptor beta chains from one sample in a study of neurological immune-mediated disorders. TCRdb re-analysed the 5' RACE reads in MiXCR, keeping a single row per CDR3 protein. Here the sample spans around 64,000 distinct CDR3 sequences, 2.5% to 4% being singletons. Input material: PBMCs. The receptors were gathered from a woman in her forties or fifties with multiple sclerosis. CDR3s include the opening cysteine and the closing phenylalanine or tryptophan. Each record gives: J gene, V gene, clone size, D gene, CDR3 DNA, CDR3 protein. The D gene is left open where the match is weak. A row's size may be missing; if present it is once, few, many or a size class.

J gene: TRBJ2-1
V gene: TRBV18
clone size: many
D gene: TRBD2
CDR3 DNA: TGTGCCAGCTCACCACTAGCGGGAGGTGTAGATGAGCAGTTCTTC
CDR3 protein: CASSPLAGGVDEQFF

J gene: TRBJ1-2
V gene: TRBV7-8
clone size: many
D gene: NA
CDR3 DNA: TGTGCCAGCAGCTTGTCCGAGACACATCCCGGGGGCTACACCTTC
CDR3 protein: CASSLSETHPGGYTF

J gene: TRBJ2-2
V gene: TRBV15
clone size: many
D gene: NA
CDR3 DNA: TGTGCCACCAGCAGAGGTAGACTAGCCGGGGAGCTGTTTTTT
CDR3 protein: CATSRGRLAGELFF

J gene: TRBJ2-7
V gene: TRBV6-5
clone size: many
D gene: TRBD1
CDR3 DNA: TGTGCCAGCAGTTATTCTTCTGTAGGGACAGCTTCCTACGAGCAGTACTTC
CDR3 protein: CASSYSSVGTASYEQYF

J gene: TRBJ1-1
V gene: TRBV20-1
clone size: many
D gene: NA
CDR3 DNA: TGCAGTGCTAGAGCCCCGGTAGGGGGGCCCGGAAGCACTGAAGCTTTCTTT
CDR3 protein: CSARAPVGGPGSTEAFF

J gene: TRBJ2-1
V gene: TRBV20-1
clone size: NA
D gene: TRBD1
CDR3 DNA: TGCAGTGCTAGAGGAGGCAGGGGGCTCTCCTACAATGAGCAGTTCTTC
CDR3 protein: CSARGGRGLSYNEQFF

J gene: TRBJ2-5
V gene: TRBV6-2/TRBV6-3
clone size: many
D gene: TRBD2
CDR3 DNA: TGTGCCAGCAGTCCTAGCGGGAGAATGGGAGAGACCCAGTACTTC
CDR3 protein: CASSPSGRMGETQYF

J gene: TRBJ2-2
V gene: TRBV5-1
clone size: many
D gene: NA
CDR3 DNA: TGCGCCAGCAGCCCCCGGAGGGGGGTCGGCACCGGGGAGCTGTTTTTT
CDR3 protein: CASSPRRGVGTGELFF

J gene: TRBJ1-2
V gene: TRBV7-9
clone size: many
D gene: NA
CDR3 DNA: TGTGCCAGCAGCAGCGGACCGGGCACCCTTGGTGGCTACACCTTC
CDR3 protein: CASSSGPGTLGGYTF

J gene: TRBJ2-1
V gene: TRBV12-3/TRBV12-4
clone size: many
D gene: NA
CDR3 DNA: TGTGCCAGCAGTTTAGCCCTCGGGGGCTCGGGTTACAATGAGCAGTTCTTC
CDR3 protein: CASSLALGGSGYNEQFF

J gene: TRBJ2-2
V gene: TRBV9
clone size: many
D gene: NA
CDR3 DNA: TGTGCCAGCAGCGTAGCCTGGAGGTCCGGGGAGCTGTTTTTT
CDR3 protein: CASSVAWRSGELFF

J gene: TRBJ1-1
V gene: TRBV5-6
clone size: once
D gene: NA
CDR3 DNA: TGTGCCAGCAGCGACGACAGTAACACTGAAGCTTTCTTT
CDR3 protein: CASSDDSNTEAFF

J gene: TRBJ2-7
V gene: TRBV28
clone size: many
D gene: NA
CDR3 DNA: TGTGCTGCCGGCCAGGGTACCTCGAGCTACGAGCAGTACTTC
CDR3 protein: CAAGQGTSSYEQYF

J gene: TRBJ1-1
V gene: TRBV10-2
clone size: NA
D gene: TRBD1
CDR3 DNA: TGCGCCAGCAGTGTCCACCCCCAGGGGGGGCCGAACACTGAAGCTTTCTTT
CDR3 protein: CASSVHPQGGPNTEAFF

J gene: TRBJ2-3
V gene: TRBV29-1
clone size: many
D gene: TRBD2
CDR3 DNA: TGCAGCGTCGAAGGCGGGAGGGCCCTCGGCACAGATACGCAGTATTTT
CDR3 protein: CSVEGGRALGTDTQYF

J gene: TRBJ2-2
V gene: TRBV5-6
clone size: many
D gene: NA
CDR3 DNA: TGTGCCAGCAGCAGGTTATCCGGGACCGCCAACACCGGGGAGCTGTTTTTT
CDR3 protein: CASSRLSGTANTGELFF

J gene: TRBJ2-1
V gene: TRBV11-3
clone size: many
D gene: TRBD2
CDR3 DNA: TGTGCCAGCAGCCCACGACTAGCGGGAAGCAATGAGCAGTTCTTC
CDR3 protein: CASSPRLAGSNEQFF

J gene: TRBJ2-3
V gene: TRBV7-2
clone size: many
D gene: NA
CDR3 DNA: TGTGCCAGCAGCTCAGTCTTGAGGCCGAACGCAGATACGCAGTATTTT
CDR3 protein: CASSSVLRPNADTQYF

J gene: TRBJ1-2
V gene: TRBV12-3/TRBV12-4
clone size: many
D gene: TRBD1
CDR3 DNA: TGTGCCAGCAGCCCGGACAGGGACTATGGCTACACCTTC
CDR3 protein: CASSPDRDYGYTF

J gene: TRBJ2-3
V gene: TRBV20-1
clone size: many
D gene: TRBD2
CDR3 DNA: TGCAGTGCCCACCTTAGCGGGGAGACTAGCACAGATACGCAGTATTTT
CDR3 protein: CSAHLSGETSTDTQYF

J gene: TRBJ1-2
V gene: TRBV28
clone size: many
D gene: NA
CDR3 DNA: TGTGCCAGCATTGCTGGGGCGTCGGGCTATGGCTACACCTTC
CDR3 protein: CASIAGASGYGYTF

J gene: TRBJ2-1
V gene: TRBV6-2/TRBV6-3
clone size: many
D gene: TRBD2
CDR3 DNA: TGTGCCAGCATTCGGGGTGCTAGCGGGAGGCCGTCGTACAATGAGCAGTTCTTC
CDR3 protein: CASIRGASGRPSYNEQFF

J gene: TRBJ1-2
V gene: TRBV29-1
clone size: many
D gene: NA
CDR3 DNA: TGCAGCGCCAGGGGACAATCTAACTATGGCTACACCTTC
CDR3 protein: CSARGQSNYGYTF

J gene: TRBJ2-3
V gene: TRBV4-1
clone size: NA
D gene: TRBD2
CDR3 DNA: TGCGCCAGCAGCCAAGAAGTCAGCGGGGGGGCTTGGGATACGCAGTATTTT
CDR3 protein: CASSQEVSGGAWDTQYF

J gene: TRBJ2-5
V gene: TRBV20-1
clone size: NA
D gene: TRBD2
CDR3 DNA: TGCAGTGCTATGGGTCACGGACTAGCGGGGACTCTAAGAGAGACCCAGTACTTC
CDR3 protein: CSAMGHGLAGTLRETQYF

J gene: TRBJ2-3
V gene: TRBV7-2
clone size: many
D gene: TRBD2
CDR3 DNA: TGTGCCAGCAGCTCGGGACTAGCGGGGGCCTATACGCAGTATTTT
CDR3 protein: CASSSGLAGAYTQYF

J gene: TRBJ2-7
V gene: TRBV24-1
clone size: many
D gene: NA
CDR3 DNA: TGTGCCACCAGTGATTTGAACAGCTACGAGCAGTACTTC
CDR3 protein: CATSDLNSYEQYF

J gene: TRBJ1-2
V gene: TRBV10-3
clone size: NA
D gene: TRBD1
CDR3 DNA: TGTGCCATCAGCTCGGGACAGGGGGGCTATGGCTACACCTTC
CDR3 protein: CAISSGQGGYGYTF

J gene: TRBJ2-1
V gene: TRBV14
clone size: many
D gene: NA
CDR3 DNA: TGTGCCAGCAGCCAAGGACGAATGAGCTCCTACAATGAGCAGTTCTTC
CDR3 protein: CASSQGRMSSYNEQFF

J gene: TRBJ2-7
V gene: TRBV20-1
clone size: many
D gene: TRBD2
CDR3 DNA: TGCAGTGCCCACGACCTAGCGGGAGGGTCCTACGAGCAGTACTTC
CDR3 protein: CSAHDLAGGSYEQYF

J gene: TRBJ1-5
V gene: TRBV20-1
clone size: many
D gene: NA
CDR3 DNA: TGCAGTGCTACGTCAGGCGATCAGCCCCAGCATTTT
CDR3 protein: CSATSGDQPQHF

J gene: TRBJ1-2
V gene: TRBV21-1
clone size: many
D gene: NA
CDR3 DNA: TGTGCCAGCAACAAAGCTTGGGGTTTTCGGTATGGCTACACCTTC
CDR3 protein: CASNKAWGFRYGYTF

J gene: TRBJ1-6
V gene: TRBV7-9
clone size: many
D gene: TRBD1
CDR3 DNA: TGTGCCAGCACCCCGCCGGGGACAGGGTACTCACCCCTCCACTTT
CDR3 protein: CASTPPGTGYSPLHF

J gene: TRBJ1-1
V gene: TRBV5-1
clone size: many
D gene: TRBD1
CDR3 DNA: TGCGCCAGCAGCCCAAGACAGGGGAACACTGAAGCTTTCTTT
CDR3 protein: CASSPRQGNTEAFF

J gene: TRBJ2-1
V gene: TRBV7-3
clone size: many
D gene: NA
CDR3 DNA: TGTGCCAGCAGCCCGGGTGGAGGGGAGGGGGGAAATGAGCAGTTCTTC
CDR3 protein: CASSPGGGEGGNEQFF

J gene: TRBJ2-1
V gene: TRBV5-4
clone size: many
D gene: TRBD1
CDR3 DNA: TGTGCCAGCAGTTCGGATCCGGGACAGAACTACAATGAGCAGTTCTTC
CDR3 protein: CASSSDPGQNYNEQFF

J gene: TRBJ1-6
V gene: TRBV12-3/TRBV12-4
clone size: many
D gene: NA
CDR3 DNA: TGTGCCAGCAGTTGGGTGAATTCACCCCTCCACTTT
CDR3 protein: CASSWVNSPLHF

J gene: TRBJ1-2
V gene: TRBV18
clone size: many
D gene: NA
CDR3 DNA: TGTGCCAGCTCACCGGATTCTAACTATGGCTACACCTTC
CDR3 protein: CASSPDSNYGYTF

J gene: TRBJ2-1
V gene: TRBV5-1
clone size: NA
D gene: TRBD2
CDR3 DNA: TGCGCCAGCAGCGGGGGACTAGCGGGGGGTGAGCAGTTCTTC
CDR3 protein: CASSGGLAGGEQFF

J gene: TRBJ2-2
V gene: TRBV3-1
clone size: many
D gene: TRBD1
CDR3 DNA: TGTGCCAGCAGCCACCTCGACAGGGTCACCGGGGAGCTGTTTTTT
CDR3 protein: CASSHLDRVTGELFF

J gene: TRBJ1-1
V gene: TRBV6-6
clone size: many
D gene: NA
CDR3 DNA: TGTGCCAGCAGCCAAGCCGCGCTACGGGACACTGAAGCTTTCTTT
CDR3 protein: CASSQAALRDTEAFF

J gene: TRBJ1-6
V gene: TRBV12-3/TRBV12-4
clone size: many
D gene: TRBD1
CDR3 DNA: TGTGCCAGCAGTTTAACATCAGGGGGTAATTCACCCCTCCACTTT
CDR3 protein: CASSLTSGGNSPLHF

J gene: TRBJ2-5
V gene: TRBV4-3
clone size: many
D gene: TRBD1
CDR3 DNA: TGCGCCAGCAGCCAACAGCGGACAGGGTGGGAGACCCAGTACTTC
CDR3 protein: CASSQQRTGWETQYF

J gene: TRBJ2-3
V gene: TRBV20-1
clone size: many
D gene: TRBD2
CDR3 DNA: TGCAGTGCTGATCCTAGCGGGGTATTTCCAAAGACAGATACGCAGTATTTT
CDR3 protein: CSADPSGVFPKTDTQYF

J gene: TRBJ2-3
V gene: TRBV12-3/TRBV12-4
clone size: many
D gene: NA
CDR3 DNA: TGTGCCAGCAGTCGGATAATCACAGATACGCAGTATTTT
CDR3 protein: CASSRIITDTQYF